This TCR beta chain was obtained from a study of control samples from healthy donors and cancer patients. Profiling relied on immunoSEQ multiplex PCR, and the TCRdb table lists in-frame clones only, not all of them. The table has 350,000 to 450,000 clones, 75% to 95% seen once; the top ten hold around 6.4%. This CDR3 has 15 residues. Germline CDR1 MNHEY, CDR2 SVGAGI. Trimming shortened V by 6 bases and J by 2 bases, and 17 bases separated the two germline ends. The chain couples TRBV6-5 to TRBJ2-7, with D maybe TRBD1 (5 bases). The source material was PBMCs. The sequence was collected from a man aged 40-50 years with head and neck cancer. CDR3 DNA: TGTGCCAGCAGGCCCCTGGAACAGGCCCCCTACGAGCAGTACTTC. This gives the protein CASRPLEQAPYEQYF.